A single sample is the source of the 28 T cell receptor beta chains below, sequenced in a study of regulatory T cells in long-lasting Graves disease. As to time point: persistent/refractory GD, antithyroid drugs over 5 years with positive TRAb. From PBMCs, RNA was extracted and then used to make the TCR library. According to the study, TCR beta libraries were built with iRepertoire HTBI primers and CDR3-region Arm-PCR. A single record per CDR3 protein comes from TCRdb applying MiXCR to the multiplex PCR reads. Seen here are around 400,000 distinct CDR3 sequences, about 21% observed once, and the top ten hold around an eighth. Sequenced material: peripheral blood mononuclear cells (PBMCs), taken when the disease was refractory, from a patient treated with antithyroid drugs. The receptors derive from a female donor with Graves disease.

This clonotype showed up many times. The CDR3 sequence is CASSSAPWEQYF. The DNA for the CDR3 is TGTGCCAGCAGTTCTGCGCCTTGGGAGCAGTACTTC. The genes are TRBV28 and TRBJ2-7; D ambiguous. Germline V gene data show CDR1 as MDHEN and CDR2 as SYDVKM. V was clipped by 4 bases and J by 7 bases, with 11 bases between them. The CDR3 runs to 12 residues.

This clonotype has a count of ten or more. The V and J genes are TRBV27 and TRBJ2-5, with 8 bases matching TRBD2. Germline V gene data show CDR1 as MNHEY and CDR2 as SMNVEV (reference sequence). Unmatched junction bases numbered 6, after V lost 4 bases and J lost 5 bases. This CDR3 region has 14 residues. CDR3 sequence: CASSSGTSGETQYF. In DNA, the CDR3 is TGTGCCAGCAGTTCCGGGACTAGTGGTGAGACCCAGTACTTC.

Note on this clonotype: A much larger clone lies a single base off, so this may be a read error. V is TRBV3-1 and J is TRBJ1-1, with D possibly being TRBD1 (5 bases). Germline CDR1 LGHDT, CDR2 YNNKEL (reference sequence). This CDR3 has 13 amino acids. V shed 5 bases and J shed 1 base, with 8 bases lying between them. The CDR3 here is CASSGAGNTEAFF. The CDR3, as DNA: TGTGCCAGCAGCGGGGCAGGGAACACTGAAGCTTTCTTT. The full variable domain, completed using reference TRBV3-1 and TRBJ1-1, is DTAVSQTPKYLVTQMGNDKSIKCEQNLGHDTMYWYKQDSKKFLKIMFSYNNKELIINETVPNRFSPKSPDKAHLNLHINSLELGDSAVYFCASSGAGNTEAFFGQGTRLTVV.

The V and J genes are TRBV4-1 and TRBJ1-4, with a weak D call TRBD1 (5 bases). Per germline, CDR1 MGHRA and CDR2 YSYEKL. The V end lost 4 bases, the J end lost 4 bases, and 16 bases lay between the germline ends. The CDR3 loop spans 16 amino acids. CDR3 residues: CASSPRDQGNNEKLFF. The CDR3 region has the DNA TGCGCCAGCAGCCCTCGAGATCAGGGAAATAATGAAAAACTGTTTTTT.

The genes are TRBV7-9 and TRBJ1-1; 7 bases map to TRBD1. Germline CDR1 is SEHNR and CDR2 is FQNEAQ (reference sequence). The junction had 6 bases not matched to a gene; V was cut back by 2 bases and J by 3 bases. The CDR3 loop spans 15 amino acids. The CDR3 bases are TGTGCCAGCAGCTTATTCCAGGGGGTTTACACTGAAGCTTTCTTT. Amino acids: CASSLFQGVYTEAFF.

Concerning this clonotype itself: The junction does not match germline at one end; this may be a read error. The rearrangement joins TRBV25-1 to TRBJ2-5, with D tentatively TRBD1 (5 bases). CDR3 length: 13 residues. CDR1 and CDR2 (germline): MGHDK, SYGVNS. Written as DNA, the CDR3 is TGTGCCAGCAGCCGAACAGGACAAGGGACCCAGTACTTC. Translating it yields CASSRTGQGTQYF. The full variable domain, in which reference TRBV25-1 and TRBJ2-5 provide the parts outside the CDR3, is EADIYQTPRYLVIGTGKKITLECSQTMGHDKMYWYQQDPGMELHLIHYSYGVNSTEKGDLSSESTVSRIRTEHFPLTLESARPSHTSQYLCASSRTGQGTQYFGPGTRLLVL.

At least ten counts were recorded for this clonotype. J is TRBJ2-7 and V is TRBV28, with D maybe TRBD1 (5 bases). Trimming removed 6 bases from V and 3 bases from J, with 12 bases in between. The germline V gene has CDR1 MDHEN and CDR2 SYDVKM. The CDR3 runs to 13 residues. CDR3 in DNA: TGTGCCAGCAGAAATGGGGCTTTCTACGAGCAGTACTTC. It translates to CASRNGAFYEQYF.

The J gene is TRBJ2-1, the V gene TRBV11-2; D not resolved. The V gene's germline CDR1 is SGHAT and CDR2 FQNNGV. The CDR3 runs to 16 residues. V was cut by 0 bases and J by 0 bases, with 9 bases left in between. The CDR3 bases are TGTGCCAGCAGCTTAGAAGGAGTGGGCTCCTACAATGAGCAGTTCTTC. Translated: CASSLEGVGSYNEQFF.

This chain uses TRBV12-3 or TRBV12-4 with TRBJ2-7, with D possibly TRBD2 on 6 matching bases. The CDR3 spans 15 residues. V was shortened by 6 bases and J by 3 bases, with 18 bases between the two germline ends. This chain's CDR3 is CASSSDSFGGYEQYF. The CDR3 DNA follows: TGTGCCAGCAGCTCGGACTCTTTCGGGGGCTACGAGCAGTACTTC.

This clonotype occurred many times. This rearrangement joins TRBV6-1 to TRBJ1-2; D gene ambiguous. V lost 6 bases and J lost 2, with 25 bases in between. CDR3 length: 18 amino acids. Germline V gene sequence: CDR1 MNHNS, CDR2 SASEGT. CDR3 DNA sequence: TGTGCCAGCAGCGGCGGTGGCAGCCCGTCACGGGGAAACTATGGCTACACCTTC. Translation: CASSGGGSPSRGNYGYTF.

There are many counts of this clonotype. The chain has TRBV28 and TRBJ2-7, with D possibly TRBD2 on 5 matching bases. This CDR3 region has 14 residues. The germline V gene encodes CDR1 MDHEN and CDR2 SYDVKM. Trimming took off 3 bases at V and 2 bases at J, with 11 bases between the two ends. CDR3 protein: CASSLRSGTYEQYF. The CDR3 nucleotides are TGTGCCAGCAGTTTGAGGAGCGGTACCTACGAGCAGTACTTC. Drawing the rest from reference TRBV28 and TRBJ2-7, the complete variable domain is DVKVTQSSRYLVKRTGEKVFLECVQDMDHENMFWYRQDPGLGLRLIYFSYDVKMKEKGDIPEGYSVSREKKERFSLILESASTNQTSMYLCASSLRSGTYEQYFGPGTRLTVT.

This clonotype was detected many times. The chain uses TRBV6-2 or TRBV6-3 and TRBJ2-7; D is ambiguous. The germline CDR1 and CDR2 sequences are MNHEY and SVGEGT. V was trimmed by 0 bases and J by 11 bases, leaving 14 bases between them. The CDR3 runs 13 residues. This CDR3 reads CASSYSAGPKEYF. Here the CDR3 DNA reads TGTGCCAGCAGTTACTCGGCAGGCCCTAAGGAGTACTTC.

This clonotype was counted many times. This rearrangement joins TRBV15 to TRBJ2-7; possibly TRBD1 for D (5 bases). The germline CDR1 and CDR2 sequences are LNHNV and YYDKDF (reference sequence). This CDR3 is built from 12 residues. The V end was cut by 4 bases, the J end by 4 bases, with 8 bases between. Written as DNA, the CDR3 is TGTGCCACCAGCAAAGGGGAATACGAGCAGTACTTC. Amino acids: CATSKGEYEQYF.

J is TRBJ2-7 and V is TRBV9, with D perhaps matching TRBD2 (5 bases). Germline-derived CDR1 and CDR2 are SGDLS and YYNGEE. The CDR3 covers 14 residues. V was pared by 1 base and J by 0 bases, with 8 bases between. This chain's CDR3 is CASSVKAGSYEQYF. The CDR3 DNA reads TGTGCCAGCAGCGTAAAGGCGGGCTCCTACGAGCAGTACTTC. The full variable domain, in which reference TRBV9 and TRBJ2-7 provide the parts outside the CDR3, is DSGVTQTPKHLITATGQRVTLRCSPRSGDLSVYWYQQSLDQGLQFLIQYYNGEERAKGNILERFSAQQFPDLHSELNLSSLELGDSALYFCASSVKAGSYEQYFGPGTRLTVT.

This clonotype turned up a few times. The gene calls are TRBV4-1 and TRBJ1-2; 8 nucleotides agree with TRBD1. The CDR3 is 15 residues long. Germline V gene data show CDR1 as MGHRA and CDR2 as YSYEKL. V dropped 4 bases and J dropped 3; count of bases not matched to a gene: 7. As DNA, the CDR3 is TGCGCCAGCAGCCTCTCCGGGACAGGAGACTATGGCTACACCTTC. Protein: CASSLSGTGDYGYTF.

CDR3 in DNA: TGTGCCAGTAGTTCGCCGAGGAGGGACACTGAAGCTTTCTTT. It translates to CASSSPRRDTEAFF. The V and J genes are TRBV19 and TRBJ1-1; D uncertain. This CDR3 is 14 amino acids long. V lost 5 bases to trimming and J lost 3 bases, with 13 bases between them. Looked up from germline, CDR1 is LNHDA and CDR2 is SQIVND (reference sequence). Full variable domain (rest looked up from reference TRBV19 and TRBJ1-1): DGGITQSPKYLFRKEGQNVTLSCEQNLNHDAMYWYRQDPGQGLRLIYYSQIVNDFQKGDIAEGYSVSREKKESFPLTVTSAQKNPTAFYLCASSSPRRDTEAFFGQGTRLTVV.

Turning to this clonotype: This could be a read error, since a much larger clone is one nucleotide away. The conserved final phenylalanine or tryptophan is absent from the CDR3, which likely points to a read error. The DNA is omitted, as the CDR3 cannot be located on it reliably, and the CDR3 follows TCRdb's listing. CDR3: CASSPSGDSYL. V is TRBV2 and J is TRBJ2-5; the table names TRBD1, a call not compared with the DNA. Germline loops: CDR1 SNHLY, CDR2 FYNNEI. The CDR3 numbers 11 amino acids, ends counted.

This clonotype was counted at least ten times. The CDR3 here is CASSLWGQDTGELFF. The CDR3 region has the DNA TGTGCCAGCAGTTTATGGGGACAGGACACCGGGGAGCTGTTTTTT. The chain employs TRBV28 and TRBJ2-2; 8 bases line up with TRBD1. The junction had 0 bases not matched to a gene; V was cut back by 0 bases and J by 3 bases. The CDR3 length is 15 residues. Per germline, CDR1 MDHEN and CDR2 SYDVKM.

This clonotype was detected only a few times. CDR3 sequence (DNA): TGTGCCACCAGTGAGGGGGCAGGGGGAACCTATGGCTACACCTTC. Its translation: CATSEGAGGTYGYTF. This chain uses TRBV24-1 with TRBJ1-2; TRBD1 matches at 7 bases. V was pared by 4 bases and J by 4 bases, with 8 bases of the junction left unmatched. The CDR3 runs to 15 residues. The germline V gene encodes CDR1 KGHDR and CDR2 SFDVKD.

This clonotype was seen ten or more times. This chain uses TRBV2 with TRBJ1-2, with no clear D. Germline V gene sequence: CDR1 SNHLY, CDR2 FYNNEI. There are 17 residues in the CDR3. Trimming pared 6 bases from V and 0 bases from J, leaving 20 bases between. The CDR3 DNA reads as TGTGCCAGCAGCAAGAAAGGTTACGAGGTGGCTAACTATGGCTACACCTTC. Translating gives CASSKKGYEVANYGYTF.

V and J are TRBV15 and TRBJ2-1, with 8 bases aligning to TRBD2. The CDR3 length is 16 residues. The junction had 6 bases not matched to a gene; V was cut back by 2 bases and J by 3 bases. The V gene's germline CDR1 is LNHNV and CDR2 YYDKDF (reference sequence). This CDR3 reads CATSRPPGLDYNEQFF. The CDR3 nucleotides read TGTGCCACCAGCAGACCCCCGGGACTAGACTACAATGAGCAGTTCTTC.

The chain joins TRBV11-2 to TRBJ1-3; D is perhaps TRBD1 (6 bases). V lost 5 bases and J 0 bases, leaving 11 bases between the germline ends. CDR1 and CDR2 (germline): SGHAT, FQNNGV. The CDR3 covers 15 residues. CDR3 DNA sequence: TGTGCCAGCAGCCGGGAAGGGGGCTCTGGAAACACCATATATTTT. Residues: CASSREGGSGNTIYF. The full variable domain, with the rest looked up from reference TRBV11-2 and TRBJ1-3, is EAGVAQSPRYKIIEKRQSVAFWCNPISGHATLYWYQQILGQGPKLLIQFQNNGVVDDSQLPKDRFSAERLKGVDSTLKIQPAKLEDSAVYLCASSREGGSGNTIYFGEGSWLTVV.

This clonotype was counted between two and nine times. The DNA for the CDR3 is TGTGCCAGCAGCCTTTTTAGCTACGAGCAGTACTTC. Amino acid sequence: CASSLFSYEQYF. The chain employs TRBV5-5 and TRBJ2-7; D not certain. The CDR3 spans 12 residues. In germline, CDR1 is SGHKS, CDR2 YYEKEE (reference sequence). With 4 bases removed from V and 3 bases from J, the gap between germline ends came to 8 bases.

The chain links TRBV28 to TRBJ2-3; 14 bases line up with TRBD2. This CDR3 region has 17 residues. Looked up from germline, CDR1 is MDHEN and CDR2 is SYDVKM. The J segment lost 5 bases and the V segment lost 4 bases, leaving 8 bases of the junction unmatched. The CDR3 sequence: CASSYPPGLAGVDTQYF. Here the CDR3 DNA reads TGTGCCAGCAGTTACCCCCCGGGACTAGCGGGAGTAGATACGCAGTATTTT.

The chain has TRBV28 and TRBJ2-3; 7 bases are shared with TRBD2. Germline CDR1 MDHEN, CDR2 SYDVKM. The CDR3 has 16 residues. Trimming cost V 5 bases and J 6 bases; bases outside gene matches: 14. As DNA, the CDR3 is TGTGCCAGCAGTGGGGGTCGGGGGGTAAGCGCGGATACGCAGTATTTT. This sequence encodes CASSGGRGVSADTQYF.

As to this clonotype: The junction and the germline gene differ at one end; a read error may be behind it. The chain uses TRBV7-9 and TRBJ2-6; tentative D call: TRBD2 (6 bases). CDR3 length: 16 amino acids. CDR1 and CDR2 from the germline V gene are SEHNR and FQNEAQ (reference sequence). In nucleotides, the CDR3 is TGTGCCAGCCCCCCCCCAGGCGGGACTGGGGCCAGCGTCCTGACTTTC. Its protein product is CASPPPGGTGASVLTF. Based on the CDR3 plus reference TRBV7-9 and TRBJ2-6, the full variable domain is DTGVSQNPRHKITKRGQNVTFRCDPISEHNRLYWYRQTLGQGPEFLTYFQNEAQLEKSRLLSDRFSAERPKGSFSTLEIQRTEQGDSAMYLCASPPPGGTGASVLTFGAGSRLTVL.

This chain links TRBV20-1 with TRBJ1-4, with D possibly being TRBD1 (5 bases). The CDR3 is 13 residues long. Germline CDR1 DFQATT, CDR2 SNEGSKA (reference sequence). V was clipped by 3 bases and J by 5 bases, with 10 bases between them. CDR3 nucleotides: TGCAGTGCTAGTAAGGGGTTAAATGAAAAACTGTTTTTT. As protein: CSASKGLNEKLFF.

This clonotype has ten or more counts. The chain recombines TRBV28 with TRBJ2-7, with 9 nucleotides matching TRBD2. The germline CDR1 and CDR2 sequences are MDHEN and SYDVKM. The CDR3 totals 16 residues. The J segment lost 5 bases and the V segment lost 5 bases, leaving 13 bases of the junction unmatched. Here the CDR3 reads CASSLTLAGLVDEQYF. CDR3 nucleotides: TGTGCCAGCAGTCTTACCCTAGCGGGACTAGTCGACGAGCAGTACTTC.